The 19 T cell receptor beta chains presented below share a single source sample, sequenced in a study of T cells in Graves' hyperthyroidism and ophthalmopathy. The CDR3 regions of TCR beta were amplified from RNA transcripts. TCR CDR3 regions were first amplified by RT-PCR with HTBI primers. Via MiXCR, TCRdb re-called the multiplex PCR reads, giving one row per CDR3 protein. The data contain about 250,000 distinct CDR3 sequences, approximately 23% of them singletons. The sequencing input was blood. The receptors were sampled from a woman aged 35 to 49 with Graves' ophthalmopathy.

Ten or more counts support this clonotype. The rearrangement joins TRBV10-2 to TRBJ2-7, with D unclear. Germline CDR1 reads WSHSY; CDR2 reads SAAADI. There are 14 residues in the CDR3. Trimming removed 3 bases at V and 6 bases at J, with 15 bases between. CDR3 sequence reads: CASSELWLPAEQYF. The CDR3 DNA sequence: TGCGCCAGCAGTGAACTTTGGCTCCCGGCCGAGCAGTACTTC.

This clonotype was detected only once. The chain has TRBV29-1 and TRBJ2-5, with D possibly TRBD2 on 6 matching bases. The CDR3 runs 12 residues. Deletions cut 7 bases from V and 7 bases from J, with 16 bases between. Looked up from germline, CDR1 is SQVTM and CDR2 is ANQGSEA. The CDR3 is CSAEGGAGTQYF. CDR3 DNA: TGCAGCGCAGAGGGTGGAGCGGGGACCCAGTACTTC.

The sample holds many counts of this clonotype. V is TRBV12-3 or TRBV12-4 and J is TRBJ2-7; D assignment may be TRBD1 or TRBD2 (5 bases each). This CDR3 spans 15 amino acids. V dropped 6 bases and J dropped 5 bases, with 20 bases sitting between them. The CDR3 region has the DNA TGTGCCAGCAGGATTTCTGGGGGAGACTACAACGAGCAGTACTTC. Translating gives CASRISGGDYNEQYF.

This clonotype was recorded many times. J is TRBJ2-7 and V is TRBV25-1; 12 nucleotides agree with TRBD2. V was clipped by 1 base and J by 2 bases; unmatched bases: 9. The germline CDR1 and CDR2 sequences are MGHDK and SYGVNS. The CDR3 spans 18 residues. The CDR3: CASSEWPSGRAGAYEQYF. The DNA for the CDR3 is TGTGCCAGCAGTGAATGGCCTAGCGGGAGGGCCGGGGCCTACGAGCAGTACTTC.

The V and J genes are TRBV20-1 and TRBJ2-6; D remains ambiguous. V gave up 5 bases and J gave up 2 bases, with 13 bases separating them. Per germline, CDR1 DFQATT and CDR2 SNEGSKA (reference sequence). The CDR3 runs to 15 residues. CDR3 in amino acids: CSAAPVGAGANVLTF. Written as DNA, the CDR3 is TGCAGTGCTGCGCCCGTGGGTGCTGGGGCCAACGTCCTGACTTTC.

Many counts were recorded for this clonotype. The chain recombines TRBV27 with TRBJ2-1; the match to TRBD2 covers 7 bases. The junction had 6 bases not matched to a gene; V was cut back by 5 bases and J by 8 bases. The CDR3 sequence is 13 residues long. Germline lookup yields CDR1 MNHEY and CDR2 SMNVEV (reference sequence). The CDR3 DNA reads TGTGCCAGCAGTATCCTCGGGGGGTATGAGCAGTTCTTC. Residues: CASSILGGYEQFF.

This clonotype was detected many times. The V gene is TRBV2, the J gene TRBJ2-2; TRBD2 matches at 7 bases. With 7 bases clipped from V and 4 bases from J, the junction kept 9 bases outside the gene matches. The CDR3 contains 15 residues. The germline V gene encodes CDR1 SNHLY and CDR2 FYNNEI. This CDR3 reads CASTRRERSTGELFF. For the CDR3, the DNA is TGTGCCAGCACGCGGCGGGAGAGATCCACCGGGGAGCTGTTTTTT.

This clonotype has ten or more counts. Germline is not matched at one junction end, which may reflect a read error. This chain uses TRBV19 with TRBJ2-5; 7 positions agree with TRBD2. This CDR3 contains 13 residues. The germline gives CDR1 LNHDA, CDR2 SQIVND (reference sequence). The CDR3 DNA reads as TGTGCCAGTATTATACTAGCGTGTGAGACCCAGTACTTC. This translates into CASIILACETQYF.

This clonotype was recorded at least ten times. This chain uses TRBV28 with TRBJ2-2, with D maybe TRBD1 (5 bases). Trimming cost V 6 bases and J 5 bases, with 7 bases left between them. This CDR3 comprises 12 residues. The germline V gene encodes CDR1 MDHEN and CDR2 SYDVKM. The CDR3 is CASRRQTGELFF. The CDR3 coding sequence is TGTGCCAGCAGACGACAGACCGGGGAGCTGTTTTTT.

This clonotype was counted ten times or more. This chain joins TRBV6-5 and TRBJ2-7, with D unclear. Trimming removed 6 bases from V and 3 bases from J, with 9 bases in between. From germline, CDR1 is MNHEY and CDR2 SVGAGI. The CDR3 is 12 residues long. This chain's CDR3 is CASSSNFYEQYF. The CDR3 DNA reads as TGTGCCAGCAGCTCAAACTTCTACGAGCAGTACTTC.

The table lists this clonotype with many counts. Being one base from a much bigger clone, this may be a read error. In DNA form, the CDR3 reads TGTGCCATCAGCAGACTAGCGGGAGAGGGAATCGAGACCCAGTGCTTC. Its translation: CAISRLAGEGIETQCF. The genes are TRBV10-3 and TRBJ2-5; 12 bases map to TRBD2. The CDR3 is 16 residues long. Germline CDR1 is ENHRY and CDR2 is SYGVKD.

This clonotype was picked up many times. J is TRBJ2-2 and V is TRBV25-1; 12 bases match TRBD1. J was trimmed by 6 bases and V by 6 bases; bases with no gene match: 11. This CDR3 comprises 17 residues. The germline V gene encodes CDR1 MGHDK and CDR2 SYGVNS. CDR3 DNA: TGTGCCAGCAGGACGGGTACCGGGACAGGGGGCTCCGGGGAGCTGTTTTTT. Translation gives CASRTGTGTGGSGELFF.

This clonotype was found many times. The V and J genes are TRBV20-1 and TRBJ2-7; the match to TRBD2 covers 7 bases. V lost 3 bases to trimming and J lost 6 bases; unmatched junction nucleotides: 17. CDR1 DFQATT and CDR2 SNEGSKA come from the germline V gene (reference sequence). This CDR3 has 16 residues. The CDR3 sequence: CSARSRDYGPVSEQYF. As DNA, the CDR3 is TGCAGTGCTAGGAGCCGGGACTACGGTCCTGTGAGCGAGCAGTACTTC.

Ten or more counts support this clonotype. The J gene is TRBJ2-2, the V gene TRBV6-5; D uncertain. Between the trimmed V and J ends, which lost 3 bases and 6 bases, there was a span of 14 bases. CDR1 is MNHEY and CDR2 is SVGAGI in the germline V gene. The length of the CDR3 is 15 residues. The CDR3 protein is CASSYKRGLAGELFF. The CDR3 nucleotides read TGTGCCAGCAGTTATAAGAGAGGATTGGCCGGGGAGCTGTTTTTT.

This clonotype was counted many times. The DNA for the CDR3 is TGTGCCACCAGTGATCCACAGGGGCAGCCCCAGCATTTT. This codes for CATSDPQGQPQHF. The V and J genes are TRBV24-1 and TRBJ1-5, with 7 nucleotides matching TRBD1. The CDR3 extends over 13 amino acids. Looked up from germline, CDR1 is KGHDR and CDR2 is SFDVKD. V gave up 3 bases and J gave up 7 bases; unmatched junction bases: 2.

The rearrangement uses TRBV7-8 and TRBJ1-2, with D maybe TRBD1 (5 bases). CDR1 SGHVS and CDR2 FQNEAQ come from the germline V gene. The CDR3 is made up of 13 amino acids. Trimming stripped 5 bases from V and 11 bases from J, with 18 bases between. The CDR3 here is CASSIGTDQSYTF. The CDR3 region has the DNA TGTGCCAGCAGCATTGGGACGGATCAATCTTACACCTTC.

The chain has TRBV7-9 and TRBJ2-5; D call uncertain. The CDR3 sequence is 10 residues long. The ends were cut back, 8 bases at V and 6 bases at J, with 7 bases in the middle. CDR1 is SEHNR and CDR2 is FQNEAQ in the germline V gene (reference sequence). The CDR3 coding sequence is TGTGCCAGCTTCGGAAAGACCCAGTACTTC. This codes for CASFGKTQYF.

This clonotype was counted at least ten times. In DNA form, the CDR3 reads TGTGCCAGCAGCCAAGGACTAGCGGGAGGCACAGATACGCAGTATTTT. Amino acid sequence: CASSQGLAGGTDTQYF. The gene calls are TRBV4-2 and TRBJ2-3; 12 nucleotides agree with TRBD2. Per the germline V gene, CDR1 is LGHNA and CDR2 is YNFKEQ. The CDR3 extends over 16 amino acids. The ends lost 1 base at V and 1 base at J; junction bases unmatched: 0.

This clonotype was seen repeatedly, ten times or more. CDR3 in amino acids: CASSLGYGELFF. DNA of the CDR3: TGTGCCAGCAGCTTAGGATACGGGGAGCTGTTTTTT. The rearrangement joins TRBV7-3 to TRBJ2-2; unclear D gene. The germline V gene encodes CDR1 SGHTA and CDR2 FQGTGA. There are 12 residues in the CDR3. The V and J ends lost 2 bases and 7 bases respectively, with 5 bases between them.